The 9 T cell receptor beta chains in this list originate from one sample, sequenced in a study of cytomegalovirus exposure and HLA in healthy donors (dated by TCRdb to between 2016 and 2019). The library was generated by the immunoSEQ multiplex PCR assay. TCRdb's version of the immuneACCESS table is confined to in-frame rearrangements and falls short of the full clone set. An unresolved V gene accounts for under half of the shortfall where checked; the remainder is of unknown origin. The sample table holds about 200,000 clones, of which more than 65% were seen once. 10% to 15% of the sample is held by the ten biggest clonotypes. The sample comprised PBMCs. All receptors derive from a woman under 40 in good health and CMV-seropositive.

A single count supports this clone. The chain's CDR3 is CASSFMVASGRWEQYF. The CDR3, as DNA: TGTGCCAGCAGCTTCATGGTGGCTAGCGGGAGGTGGGAGCAGTACTTC. V usage is TRBV7-9 and J usage is TRBJ2-7; 11 bases are a match to TRBD2. Unmatched junction bases numbered 11, after V lost 3 bases and J lost 7 bases. Germline lookup yields CDR1 SEHNR and CDR2 FQNEAQ (reference sequence). CDR3 size: 16 residues. Filled out from reference TRBV7-9 and TRBJ2-7, the complete variable domain reads DTGVSQNPRHKITKRGQNVTFRCDPISEHNRLYWYRQTLGQGPEFLTYFQNEAQLEKSRLLSDRFSAERPKGSFSTLEIQRTEQGDSAMYLCASSFMVASGRWEQYFGPGTRLTVT.

The genes are TRBV7-2 and TRBJ1-4, with TRBD1 matching 7 bases. V shed 2 bases and J 6 bases; nucleotides not matched to a gene: 9. CDR1 is SGHTA and CDR2 is FQGNSA in the germline V gene. The CDR3 runs to 16 residues. The CDR3 DNA reads TGTGCCAGCAGCTTAAACAGGGGAGGTGTAGATGAAAAACTGTTTTTT. This sequence encodes CASSLNRGGVDEKLFF.

The chain combines TRBV7-3 with TRBJ2-1; no reliable D call. CDR1 SGHTA and CDR2 FQGTGA come from the germline V gene. Trimming cost V 5 bases and J 7 bases, with 12 bases left between them. This CDR3 has 13 amino acids. The CDR3 DNA reads as TGTGCCAGCAGCCCCCCGAACGGGAATGAGCAGTTCTTC. Its protein is CASSPPNGNEQFF.

This chain joins TRBV7-9 and TRBJ2-7, with D unclear. CDR1 is SEHNR and CDR2 is FQNEAQ in the germline V gene (reference sequence). The CDR3 runs to 16 residues. V gave up 5 bases and J gave up 2 bases, with 19 bases separating them. This chain's CDR3 is CASSPFQTSRTYEQYF. Written as DNA, the CDR3 is TGTGCCAGCAGCCCTTTTCAGACGTCCAGGACCTACGAGCAGTACTTC.

This rearrangement joins TRBV29-1 to TRBJ2-3, with D perhaps matching TRBD2 (6 bases). This CDR3 has 13 amino acids. Germline V gene sequence: CDR1 SQVTM, CDR2 ANQGSEA. V lost 7 bases and J lost 3, with 14 bases in between. CDR3 region: CSGGGESTDTQYF. CDR3 in DNA: TGCAGCGGTGGCGGGGAAAGTACAGATACGCAGTATTTT.

The chain links TRBV2 to TRBJ1-2; D is uncertain. CDR1 is SNHLY, CDR2 FYNNEI, per germline. The CDR3 is made up of 12 amino acids. V was pared by 6 bases and J by 7 bases, with 12 bases between. Here the CDR3 reads CASSPARVGYTF. CDR3 coding DNA: TGTGCCAGCAGCCCCGCTAGAGTTGGCTACACCTTC.

This chain joins TRBV10-1 and TRBJ2-7; 8 bases align to TRBD2. J gave up 1 base and V 0 bases, and 2 bases lay outside the gene matches. The germline V gene has CDR1 WNHNN and CDR2 SYGVQD (reference sequence). The CDR3 is 15 amino acids. In DNA form, the CDR3 reads TGCGCCAGCAGTGAGTCTAGCGGGACATCCTACGAGCAGTACTTC. Protein: CASSESSGTSYEQYF.

This chain joins TRBV28 and TRBJ1-1; D ambiguous. Germline CDR1 and CDR2: MDHEN and SYDVKM. The CDR3 totals 14 residues. Trimming stripped 2 bases from V and 6 bases from J, with 13 bases between. The CDR3 DNA sequence: TGTGCCAGCAGTTTAACCCCAGGTACGCCTGAAGCTTTCTTT. Residues: CASSLTPGTPEAFF.

The chain combines TRBV28 with TRBJ2-7, with D possibly TRBD2 on 5 matching bases. Trimming shortened V by 11 bases and J by 0 bases, and 17 bases separated the two germline ends. Germline CDR1 and CDR2: MDHEN and SYDVKM. The CDR3 loop spans 14 amino acids. Here the CDR3 reads CAATTPSPSYEQYF. The CDR3 DNA is TGTGCCGCTACGACCCCTAGCCCCTCCTACGAGCAGTACTTC.